These 15 T cell receptor beta chains originate from one sample sequenced in a study of cytomegalovirus exposure and HLA in healthy donors. The PCR made use of 60 Vbeta and 13 Jbeta primers. The repertoire was sequenced with immunoSEQ multiplex PCR; TCRdb's copy has only in-frame clones and lacks some. The table includes about 120,000 clones, around 75% detected once. Sequenced: PBMCs. The receptor source for this set is a woman aged 18-29 years in good health and CMV-seronegative.

V usage is TRBV30 and J usage is TRBJ1-5; D unclear. In germline, CDR1 is GTSNPN, CDR2 SVGIG (reference sequence). The CDR3 loop spans 13 amino acids. V shed 5 bases and J shed 3 bases, with 11 bases lying between them. In nucleotides, the CDR3 is TGTGCCTGGCAACAGAGCCTCAATCAGCCCCAGCATTTT. Translated, it gives CAWQQSLNQPQHF.

The chain links TRBV5-6 to TRBJ2-7; 7 bases are shared with TRBD1. This CDR3 spans 13 amino acids. The V gene's germline CDR1 is SGHDT and CDR2 YYEEEE. After removal of 4 bases from V and 1 base from J, the junction contained 2 bases not matched to a gene. The CDR3 nucleotides read TGTGCCAGCAGCCGACAGGGATCCTACGAGCAGTACTTC. Protein sequence: CASSRQGSYEQYF.

The V call is TRBV5-4, the J call TRBJ1-3, with no clear D. Between the trimmed V and J ends, which lost 0 bases and 5 bases, there was a span of 6 bases. There are 13 residues in the CDR3. The germline gives CDR1 SGHNT, CDR2 YYREEE (reference sequence). The CDR3, as DNA: TGTGCCAGCAGCTTGGAGCGGAGAAACACCATATATTTT. As protein: CASSLERRNTIYF.

The V and J genes are TRBV6-1 and TRBJ1-1, with D possibly TRBD1 on 5 matching bases. The germline V gene encodes CDR1 MNHNS and CDR2 SASEGT. This CDR3 spans 15 amino acids. Trimming removed 7 bases at V and 3 bases at J, with 18 bases between. CDR3 bases: TGTGCCAGCATACGGGGGACGGCCGGTGACACTGAAGCTTTCTTT. Encoded protein: CASIRGTAGDTEAFF.

The chain is built from TRBV30 and TRBJ2-7; D is undetermined. The CDR3 is 14 residues long. V lost 0 bases to trimming and J lost 1 base, with 10 bases between them. CDR1 and CDR2 from the germline V gene are GTSNPN and SVGIG (reference sequence). This CDR3 is CAWSVRSSSYEQYF. The CDR3, as DNA: TGTGCCTGGAGTGTAAGGTCTAGTTCCTACGAGCAGTACTTC.

V usage is TRBV11-2 and J usage is TRBJ2-3, with D possibly being TRBD1 (6 bases). Germline CDR1 reads SGHAT; CDR2 reads FQNNGV. Trimming removed 5 bases from V and 9 bases from J, with 12 bases in between. CDR3 length equals 12 residues. This CDR3 reads CASSLTDRTQYF. Here the CDR3 DNA reads TGTGCCAGCAGCCTTACGGACAGAACGCAGTATTTT.

This chain connects TRBV5-4 to TRBJ1-4; TRBD1 agrees at 7 bases. V shed 2 bases, J shed 8 bases, and the junction held 6 bases outside the gene matches. The CDR3 is 14 amino acids. The germline gives CDR1 SGHNT, CDR2 YYREEE (reference sequence). The CDR3 loop reads CASSLDRVPEKLFF. The DNA for the CDR3 is TGTGCCAGCAGCTTAGACAGGGTCCCCGAAAAACTGTTTTTT. Using reference TRBV5-4 and TRBJ1-4 for the parts outside the CDR3, the full variable domain is ETGVTQSPTHLIKTRGQQVTLRCSSQSGHNTVSWYQQALGQGPQFIFQYYREEENGRGNFPPRFSGLQFPNYSSELNVNALELDDSALYLCASSLDRVPEKLFFGSGTQLSVL.

This clone was counted between two and nine times. The chain joins TRBV7-9 to TRBJ1-2; perhaps TRBD1 as D (5 bases). This CDR3 spans 16 amino acids. Germline V gives CDR1 SEHNR, CDR2 FQNEAQ (reference sequence). Trimming shortened V by 4 bases and J by 3 bases, and 18 bases separated the two germline ends. The CDR3, as DNA: TGTGCCAGCAGCTCTCCCAGGGAGGGTATTGACTATGGCTACACCTTC. As protein: CASSSPREGIDYGYTF.

J is TRBJ2-7 and V is TRBV6-1, with 7 bases matching TRBD2. In germline, CDR1 is MNHNS, CDR2 SASEGT. V was clipped by 6 bases and J by 5 bases; unmatched bases: 7. The CDR3 is 13 residues long. CDR3 sequence reads: CASSLKGRDEQYF. The CDR3 DNA is TGTGCCAGCAGCCTAAAGGGGAGGGACGAGCAGTACTTC.

This chain uses TRBV5-8 with TRBJ1-1; maybe TRBD1 (6 bases). Germline V gene data show CDR1 as SGHTS and CDR2 as YDEGEE. Deletions cut 2 bases from V and 0 bases from J, with 11 bases between. The CDR3 totals 15 residues. CDR3 protein: CASSLGQGMNTEAFF. The CDR3 bases are TGTGCCAGCAGCTTAGGGCAGGGGATGAACACTGAAGCTTTCTTT.

The chain couples TRBV4-1 to TRBJ2-1; weak D call: TRBD1 (5 bases). From germline, CDR1 is MGHRA and CDR2 YSYEKL. The V and J ends lost 0 bases and 0 bases respectively, with 12 bases between them. The length of the CDR3 is 17 residues. The CDR3 DNA reads as TGCGCCAGCAGCCAAGAGCAGACAGCCCGCTCCTACAATGAGCAGTTCTTC. Residues: CASSQEQTARSYNEQFF.

This clone was found a few times. The chain has TRBV6-1 and TRBJ2-2, with TRBD1 identical over 9 bases. Germline CDR1 reads MNHNS; CDR2 reads SASEGT. Trimming took 4 bases from V and 1 from J; bases not matched to a gene: 10. The CDR3 sequence is 18 residues long. The CDR3 DNA sequence: TGTGCCAGCAGTGGAGTACCGGGACAGGGATTGAACACCGGGGAGCTGTTTTTT. This translates into CASSGVPGQGLNTGELFF.

The V call is TRBV6-1, the J call TRBJ2-3, with 15 positions matching TRBD2. The CDR3 covers 15 residues. The germline gives CDR1 MNHNS, CDR2 SASEGT. The junction had 5 bases not matched to a gene; V was cut back by 7 bases and J by 6 bases. CDR3 nucleotides: TGTGCCAGCAAGGGACTAGCGGGGGGCCGTGATACGCAGTATTTT. Translated, it gives CASKGLAGGRDTQYF.

There are a few counts of this clone. The V call is TRBV27, the J call TRBJ1-2; D uncertain. In germline, CDR1 is MNHEY, CDR2 SMNVEV (reference sequence). This CDR3 is built from 14 residues. V lost 6 bases and J 4 bases, leaving 15 bases between the germline ends. Here the CDR3 DNA reads TGTGCCAGCAGCACCCAATCGACAAGCTATGGCTACACCTTC. Encoded protein: CASSTQSTSYGYTF.

The chain has TRBV5-1 and TRBJ1-4; TRBD1 matches 9 bases. Germline loops: CDR1 SGHRS, CDR2 YFSETQ. Trimming took 4 bases from V and 7 from J; bases not matched to a gene: 8. This CDR3 is 15 amino acids long. The CDR3 loop is CASSASGTGTEKLFF. The DNA of the CDR3 is TGCGCCAGCAGCGCGTCCGGGACAGGGACTGAAAAACTGTTTTTT.